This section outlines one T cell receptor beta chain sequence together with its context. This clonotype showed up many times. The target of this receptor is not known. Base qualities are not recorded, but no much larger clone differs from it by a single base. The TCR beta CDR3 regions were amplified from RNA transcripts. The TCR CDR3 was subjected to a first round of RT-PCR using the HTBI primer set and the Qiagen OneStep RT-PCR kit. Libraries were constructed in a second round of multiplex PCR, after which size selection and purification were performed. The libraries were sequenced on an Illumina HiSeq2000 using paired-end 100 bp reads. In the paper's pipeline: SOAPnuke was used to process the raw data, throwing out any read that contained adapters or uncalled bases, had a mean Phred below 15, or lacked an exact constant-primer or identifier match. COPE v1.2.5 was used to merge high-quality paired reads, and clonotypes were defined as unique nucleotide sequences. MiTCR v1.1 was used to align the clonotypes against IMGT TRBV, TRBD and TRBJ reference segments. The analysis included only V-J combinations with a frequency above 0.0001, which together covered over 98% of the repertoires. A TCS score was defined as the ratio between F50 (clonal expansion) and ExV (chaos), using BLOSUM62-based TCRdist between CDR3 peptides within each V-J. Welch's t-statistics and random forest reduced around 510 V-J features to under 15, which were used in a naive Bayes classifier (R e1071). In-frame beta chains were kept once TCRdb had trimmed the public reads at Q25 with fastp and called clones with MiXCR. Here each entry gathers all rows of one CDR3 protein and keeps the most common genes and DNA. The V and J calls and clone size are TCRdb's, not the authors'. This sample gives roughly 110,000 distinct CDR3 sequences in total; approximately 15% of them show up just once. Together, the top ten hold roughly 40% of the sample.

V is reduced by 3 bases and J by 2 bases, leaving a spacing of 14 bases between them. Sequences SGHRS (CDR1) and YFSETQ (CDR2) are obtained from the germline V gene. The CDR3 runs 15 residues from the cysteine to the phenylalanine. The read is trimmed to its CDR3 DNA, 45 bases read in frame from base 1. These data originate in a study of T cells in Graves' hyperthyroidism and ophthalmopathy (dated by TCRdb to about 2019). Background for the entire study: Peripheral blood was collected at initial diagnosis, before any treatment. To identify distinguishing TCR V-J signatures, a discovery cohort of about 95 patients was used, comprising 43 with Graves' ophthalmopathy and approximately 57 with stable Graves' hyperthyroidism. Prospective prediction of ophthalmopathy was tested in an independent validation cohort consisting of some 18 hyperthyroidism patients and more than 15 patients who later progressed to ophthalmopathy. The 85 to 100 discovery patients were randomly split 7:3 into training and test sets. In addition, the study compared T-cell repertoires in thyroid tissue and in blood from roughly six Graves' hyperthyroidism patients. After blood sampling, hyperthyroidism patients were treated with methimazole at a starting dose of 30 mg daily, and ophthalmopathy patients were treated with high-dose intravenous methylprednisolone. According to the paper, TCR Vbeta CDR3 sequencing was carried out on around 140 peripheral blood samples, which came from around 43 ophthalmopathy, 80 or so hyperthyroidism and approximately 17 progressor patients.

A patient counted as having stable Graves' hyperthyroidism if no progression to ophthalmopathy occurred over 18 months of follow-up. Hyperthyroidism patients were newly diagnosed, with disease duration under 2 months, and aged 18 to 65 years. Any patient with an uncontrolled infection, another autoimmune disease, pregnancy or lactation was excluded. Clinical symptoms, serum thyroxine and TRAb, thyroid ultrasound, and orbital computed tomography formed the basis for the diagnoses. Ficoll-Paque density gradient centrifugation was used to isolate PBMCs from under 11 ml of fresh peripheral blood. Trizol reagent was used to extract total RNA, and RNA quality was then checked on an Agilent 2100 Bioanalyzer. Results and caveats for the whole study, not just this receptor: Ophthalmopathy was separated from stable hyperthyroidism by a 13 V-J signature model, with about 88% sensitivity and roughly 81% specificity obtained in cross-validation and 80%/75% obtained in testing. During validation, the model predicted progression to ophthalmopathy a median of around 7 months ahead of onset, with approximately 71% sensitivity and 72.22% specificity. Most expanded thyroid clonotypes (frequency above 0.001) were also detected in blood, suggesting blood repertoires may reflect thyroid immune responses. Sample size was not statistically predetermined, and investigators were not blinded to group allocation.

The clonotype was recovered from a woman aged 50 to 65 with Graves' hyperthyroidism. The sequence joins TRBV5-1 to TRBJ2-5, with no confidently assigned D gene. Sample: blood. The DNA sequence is TGCGCCAGCAGCTATGGACGACCCAAGCAAGAGACCCAGTACTTC. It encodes CASSYGRPKQETQYF.